This entry lists 7 T cell receptor delta chains sequenced from one sample in a study of γδ T cells in repeated Plasmodium falciparum infection. TCRdb re-called clones from the multiplex PCR reads via CATT. Of under 65,000 delta-chain clones listed, approximately 1.7% are singletons. Vgamma9/Vdelta2+ and Vdelta2-negative gammadelta T cells were flow-sorted from PBMC for bulk sequencing. Material for sequencing was gamma-delta T cells from blood. The receptor source for this set is a pool of human donors (malaria-infected and uninfected, not separated).

This clone has a handful of counts. TCRdb's protein, taken from a much larger clone, differs from this DNA's translation at residue 19, likely owing to a read error; the protein displayed comes from the DNA. V and J are TRDV1 and TRDJ1, with 7 bases identical to TRDD2. CDR3 length: 20 amino acids. Germline loops: CDR1 TSWWSYY, CDR2 QGS. DNA for the CDR3: TGTGCTCTTGGGGAACTTTCCTACTCCACAAGGGATCCAAAGGCCGATAAACTCACCTTT. Protein product: CALGELSYSTRDPKADKLTF.

As for this clone: Translating this DNA gives a protein that differs at residue 15 from the TCRdb one, which belongs to a much larger clone; a read error is likely, and the protein shown is this translation. The chain has TRDV1 and TRDJ1, with 9 nucleotides matching TRDD3. CDR1 is TSWWSYY, CDR2 QGS, per germline. CDR3 length equals 28 residues. Unmatched junction bases numbered 38, after V lost 0 bases and J lost 0 bases. The CDR3 region is CALGELRGYRGPGYRGIQYPYYTDKLIF. DNA for the CDR3: TGTGCTCTTGGGGAACTAAGAGGGTACCGCGGACCCGGATACAGGGGGATACAATACCCCTACTACACCGATAAACTCATCTTT.

Concerning this clone itself: The protein held in TCRdb is that of a much larger clone and does not match this DNA's translation at residue 9, likely because of a read error; the protein shown is translated from the DNA. V and J are TRDV1 and TRDJ1; D is unresolved. Germline V gene sequence: CDR1 TSWWSYY, CDR2 QGS. The CDR3 is 21 amino acids. Trimming stripped 2 bases from V and 4 bases from J, with 32 bases between. The CDR3 loop is CALGEATFKGVWRGQSDKLIF. DNA for the CDR3: TGTGCTCTTGGGGAAGCTACGTTTAAAGGGGTTTGGAGGGGCCAAAGCGATAAACTCATCTTT.

This clone came up many times. TCRdb's entry gives the protein of a much larger clone, which mismatches this DNA's translation at residue 14, likely from a read error; the protein reported here is translated from the DNA. This sample includes further DNA sequences coding for the same CDR3. This rearrangement joins TRDV1 to TRDJ1; 12 nucleotides align to TRDD3. V shed 5 bases, J shed 7 bases, and the junction held 17 bases outside the gene matches. The CDR3 spans 18 residues. Germline CDR1 is TSWWSYY and CDR2 is QGS. In DNA form, the CDR3 reads TGTGCTCTTGGGAGCGCCAAGGGGATCTGGGGGATACGAGGTAAACTCATCTTT. Translated, it gives CALGSAKGIWGIRGKLIF.

This clone was picked up many times. It is likely a read error: a sequence one base away is far more abundant. This same CDR3 is encoded by further DNA sequences in the sample. The rearrangement links TRDV2 to TRDJ3, with TRDD3 identical over 13 bases. The CDR3 has 18 amino acids. Looked up from germline, CDR1 is GEAIGNYY and CDR2 is EKD. This CDR3 is CACDLLGDTHWDTRQMFF. In DNA form, the CDR3 reads TGTGCCTGTGACCTACTGGGGGATACGCATTGGGACACCCGGCAGATGTTTTTC.

Note on this clone: A read error likely explains why the TCRdb protein, taken from a much larger clone, differs from this DNA's translation at residue 12; the protein shown is translated from the DNA. A V gene of TRDV3 was called, but no J gene was assigned; the table's D call TRDD3 went unverified against the DNA. The germline V gene has CDR1 TVYSNPD and CDR2 GDNSRS (reference sequence). CDR3 length: 13 amino acids. The DNA for the CDR3 is TGTGCCTTTAGATTCCCTACTGGGGGAAAACTCACCTTT. Amino acid sequence: CAFRFPTGGKLTF.

A remark on this clone: TCRdb records a much larger clone's protein for this DNA, with a difference at residue 15 that likely arises from a read error; the protein given is the translation of the DNA. The rearrangement joins TRDV1 to TRDJ1; perhaps TRDD3 as D (7 bases). Trimming cost V 2 bases and J 0 bases, with 40 bases left between them. This CDR3 is built from 25 residues. Germline CDR1 TSWWSYY, CDR2 QGS. CDR3 sequence: CALGEGLLSYRLRGDSIPNTDKLIF. The CDR3, as DNA: TGTGCTCTTGGGGAAGGGTTGCTATCCTACCGGCTGAGGGGGGATTCCATTCCAAACACCGATAAACTCATCTTT.